This TCR beta chain appears in the sequencing data of a study of CDR3 diversity in severe acne. Each CDR3 protein is one row after TCRdb ran MiXCR on the PCR reads. This table has about 98,000 distinct CDR3 sequences, roughly 51% appearing once. The germline V gene encodes CDR1 SEHNR and CDR2 FQNEAQ (reference sequence). Trimming pared 3 bases from V and 1 base from J, leaving 7 bases between. This CDR3 comprises 15 residues. About this clonotype: Just one base apart from a much larger clone, this may be a read error.

V and J are TRBV7-9 and TRBJ1-6; D is perhaps TRBD1 (5 bases). The receptor comes from a male donor with acne. Sequenced: blood. Written as DNA, the CDR3 is TGTGCCAGCAGCTTCGGGGGGTCCTATAATTCACCCCTCCACTTT. This codes for CASSFGGSYNSPLHF.